The following is a TCR beta chain sequence with its context. Its matching antigen is unknown. This PCR relied on a set of 60 Vbeta primers and 13 Jbeta primers. Repertoires were generated with immunoSEQ multiplex PCR, while TCRdb's copy carries only in-frame clones and drops some. There are around 140,000 clones in the sample, with under 2% held by the top ten. This specimen comes from a study of cytomegalovirus exposure and HLA in healthy donors. Study-wide results and limits: The productive fraction for most TCR beta V segments was about 87% or about 30% in an earlier analysis. Altogether, some 160 TCR beta chains were recorded as cytomegalovirus-associated. With DRB1 most and HLA-C fewest, TCR association rates differed between HLA loci in a later analysis.

The CDR3 runs 14 residues. With 0 bases removed from V and 5 bases from J, the gap between germline ends came to 10 bases. Germline values: CDR1 LNHDA, CDR2 SQIVND (reference sequence). What was sequenced was PBMCs. V and J are TRBV19 and TRBJ1-2, with unresolved D. The TCR originated in a woman aged 40 to 49 in good health and CMV-seropositive. The CDR3 DNA reads as TGTGCCAGTAGTATAGATCCGGGGTCTTATGGCTACACCTTC. Translated: CASSIDPGSYGYTF.